The 8 T cell receptor beta chains presented below share a single source sample, sequenced in a study of tumor-infiltrating lymphocytes in primary liver carcinoma. Reverse transcription of about 500 ng total RNA with a constant-region primer produced TCR beta cDNA. Sequencing libraries for TCR beta derived from three nested multiplex PCR rounds that used slightly modified ARM-PCR. PCR rounds one and two used TRBV1-TRBV30 forward primers with a C-beta reverse primer for around 10 cycles each. MiXCR was run by TCRdb on the multiplex PCR reads, yielding one entry per CDR3 protein. Here the sample spans about 320,000 distinct CDR3 sequences, approximately 60% being singletons. RNA isolated from unsorted whole blood supplied the blood RNA, with germline DNA also extracted. Sample: peripheral blood. The receptors shown here come from a man aged 40-49 years with primary liver carcinoma and hepatitis B virus infection.

As concerns this clonotype: The germline gene is not matched at one end of the junction; a read error may be the cause. The V and J genes are TRBV11-2 and TRBJ2-1; tentatively, D is TRBD2 (6 bases). The CDR3 length is 15 residues. Germline CDR1 SGHAT, CDR2 FQNNGV. This CDR3 is CASSPGSGPEVEQFF. CDR3 nucleotides: TGTGCCAGCAGCCCAGGTAGCGGCCCAGAGGTTGAGCAATTCTTC.

This clonotype was found a few times. Possible read error: a much larger clone is one base away. CDR3 in DNA: TGCAACGCTGGTGGCACAGATACGCAGTATTTT. Translated: CNAGGTDTQYF. The chain carries TRBV29-1 and TRBJ2-3; no clear D. The CDR3 consists of 11 residues. Germline-derived CDR1 and CDR2 are SQVTM and ANQGSEA.

For this clonotype: This may arise from a read error, as a much more abundant clone is one base away. The CDR3 sequence is CASSQTGLNSPLHF. CDR3 DNA: TGTGCCAGCAGCCAAACAGGCCTAAATTCACCCCTCCACTTT. The chain joins TRBV14 to TRBJ1-6; a weak D match, TRBD1 (5 bases). V was cut by 2 bases and J by 7 bases, with 9 bases left in between. This CDR3 spans 14 amino acids. From germline, CDR1 is SGHDN and CDR2 FVKESK.

On this clonotype itself: One end of the junction varies from germline; a read error may be responsible. Written as DNA, the CDR3 is TGTGCCGGCAGCCCTCAGGATAAGAACACTGAAGCTTTCTTT. Encoded protein: CAGSPQDKNTEAFF. The V call is TRBV6-5, the J call TRBJ1-1, with D uncertain. Germline V gives CDR1 MNHEY, CDR2 SVGAGI. This CDR3 contains 14 residues.

Comment on this clonotype: A read error may explain this, as a much larger clone is one base away. The V gene is TRBV7-8, the J gene TRBJ1-5; the D gene is possibly TRBD1 (5 bases). The CDR3 has 18 amino acids. Germline V CDR1 and CDR2: SGHVS, FQNEAQ. The CDR3 DNA reads as TGTGCCAACAGCTTAGGCATGCGAGGGGCCGATAGCAATCAGCCCCAGCATTTT. Encoded protein: CANSLGMRGADSNQPQHF.

Remarks on this clonotype: An end of the junction does not agree with germline; a read error may underlie this. The chain carries TRBV11-1 and TRBJ2-5; D possibly uses TRBD1 or TRBD2 (6 bases each). The germline gives CDR1 SGHAT, CDR2 FQDESV (reference sequence). The CDR3 runs 13 residues. The CDR3 is CASSSAGEETQYF. The CDR3 DNA reads as TGTGCCAGCAGCTCTGCAGGGGAGGAGACCCAGTACTTT.

Remarks on this clonotype: A much larger clone lies a single base off, so this may be a read error. The chain combines TRBV6-1 with TRBJ2-3; 12 bases are a match to TRBD2. The length of the CDR3 is 15 residues. Per the germline V gene, CDR1 is MNHNS and CDR2 is SASEGT. Here the CDR3 reads CASSVTSGRSDTHYF. In DNA, the CDR3 is TGTGCCAGCAGTGTGACTAGCGGGAGATCAGATACGCACTATTTT.

Regarding this clonotype: At one end, the junction sequence differs from germline, possibly due to a read error. The V call is TRBV6-1, the J call TRBJ2-7; TRBD1 aligns across 8 bases. Germline CDR1 reads MNHNS; CDR2 reads SASEGT. This CDR3 has 14 amino acids. The CDR3 spells CASSTGTGRYDQYF. The CDR3 DNA sequence: TGTGCCAGCAGCACCGGGACAGGTCGATACGATCAGTACTTC.